A selection of T cell receptor beta chains follows, all from one sample in a study of cytomegalovirus exposure and HLA in healthy donors. Sequencing was performed with immunoSEQ multiplex PCR; in TCRdb, only in-frame clones are kept and a portion is missing. The table records 150,000 to 200,000 clones, 70% to 85% of them present only once. Sequencing was carried out using PBMCs. The receptors were gathered from a man aged 18 to 30 in good health and CMV-seronegative. Both conserved end residues are part of each CDR3. A D gene is named only where the DNA matches it firmly. Only part of the rows carry a size: once, few, many, or a class if the clone is expanded.

abundance: once; d_gene: -; j_gene: TRBJ2-6; v_gene: TRBV11-3; CDR3aa: CASGQEGAPSGANVLTF; CDR3nt: TGTGCCAGCGGTCAGGAGGGGGCGCCATCTGGGGCCAACGTCCTGACTTTC
abundance: -; d_gene: -; j_gene: TRBJ2-3; v_gene: TRBV10-1; CDR3aa: CASGISGTDTQYF; CDR3nt: TGCGCCAGTGGCATTAGCGGCACAGATACGCAGTATTTT
abundance: -; d_gene: -; j_gene: TRBJ2-7; v_gene: TRBV28; CDR3aa: CASSLVPGSLYEQYF; CDR3nt: TGTGCCAGCAGTTTAGTTCCAGGGTCTTTGTACGAGCAGTACTTC
abundance: -; d_gene: TRBD2; j_gene: TRBJ2-2; v_gene: TRBV9; CDR3aa: CASSAGGGGTNTGELFF; CDR3nt: TGTGCCAGCAGCGCCGGGGGGGGCGGAACGAACACCGGGGAGCTGTTTTTT
abundance: once; d_gene: -; j_gene: TRBJ1-3; v_gene: TRBV29-1; CDR3aa: CSVERPGSGNTIYF; CDR3nt: TGCAGCGTTGAGAGACCAGGGTCTGGAAACACCATATATTTT
abundance: -; d_gene: -; j_gene: TRBJ1-2; v_gene: TRBV29-1; CDR3aa: CSALTDYGYTF; CDR3nt: TGCAGCGCCTTGACAGACTATGGCTACACCTTC
abundance: -; d_gene: TRBD2; j_gene: TRBJ2-7; v_gene: TRBV2; CDR3aa: CAGVAGYEQYF; CDR3nt: TGTGCAGGAGTAGCGGGGTACGAGCAGTACTTC
abundance: -; d_gene: -; j_gene: TRBJ1-3; v_gene: TRBV2; CDR3aa: CASSGPAAPGQRYTIYF; CDR3nt: TGTGCCAGCAGTGGACCTGCGGCCCCCGGACAGAGGTACACCATATATTTT
abundance: -; d_gene: -; j_gene: TRBJ2-7; v_gene: TRBV9; CDR3aa: CASSVAGDPSYEQYF; CDR3nt: TGTGCCAGCAGCGTAGCGGGAGACCCCTCCTACGAGCAGTACTTC
abundance: -; d_gene: TRBD1; j_gene: TRBJ2-7; v_gene: TRBV28; CDR3aa: CASRSTGDPYEQYF; CDR3nt: TGTGCCAGCAGGTCCACAGGGGACCCCTACGAGCAGTACTTC
abundance: -; d_gene: -; j_gene: TRBJ2-1; v_gene: TRBV7-9; CDR3aa: CAILTAGGQFF; CDR3nt: TGTGCCATACTGACAGCAGGTGGGCAGTTCTTC
abundance: -; d_gene: -; j_gene: TRBJ1-3; v_gene: TRBV5-1; CDR3aa: CASSTSPSSGNTIYF; CDR3nt: TGCGCCAGCAGCACCAGTCCAAGCTCTGGAAACACCATATATTTT
abundance: -; d_gene: -; j_gene: TRBJ1-3; v_gene: TRBV25-1; CDR3aa: CASISGGGDTIYF; CDR3nt: TGTGCCAGCATATCCGGGGGTGGGGACACCATATATTTT
abundance: -; d_gene: -; j_gene: TRBJ2-3; v_gene: TRBV5-1; CDR3aa: CASSLAPTLSDTQYF; CDR3nt: TGCGCCAGCAGCTTGGCGCCTACTTTGTCAGATACGCAGTATTTT
abundance: -; d_gene: -; j_gene: TRBJ1-1; v_gene: TRBV19; CDR3aa: CASSVVGAWTEAFF; CDR3nt: TGTGCCAGTAGTGTCGTGGGGGCTTGGACTGAAGCTTTCTTT
abundance: -; d_gene: -; j_gene: TRBJ2-1; v_gene: TRBV2; CDR3aa: CASTLLASSYNEQFF; CDR3nt: TGTGCCAGCACTCTACTCGCGAGCTCCTACAATGAGCAGTTCTTC
abundance: -; d_gene: TRBD2; j_gene: TRBJ2-5; v_gene: TRBV29-1; CDR3aa: CSAVRAGGRETQYF; CDR3nt: TGCAGCGCTGTTCGAGCGGGGGGCCGGGAGACCCAGTACTTC